A single sample is the source of the 8 T cell receptor beta chains below, sequenced in a study of T cells expressing NK-cell markers. Reprocessing the 5' RACE reads, TCRdb reports a single entry for every CDR3 protein and omits DNA. The repertoire table contains roughly 160,000 distinct CDR3 sequences. Sequencing input: blood T cells: a sorted CD56 or NKG2C T cell subset, CD4+ or CD8+ T cells, or bulk PBMC T cells (not recorded which). These receptors came from a man aged 18 to 69 in good health.

This chain links TRBV7-9 with TRBJ2-1. The germline V gene has CDR1 SEHNR and CDR2 FQNEAQ (reference sequence). The CDR3 covers 12 residues. The CDR3 loop is CASSSRTSFQFF.

The V gene is TRBV4-1, the J gene TRBJ1-1; TCRdb reports TRBD1, a call that lacks DNA to check it against. The CDR3 runs 14 residues. In germline, CDR1 is MGHRA, CDR2 YSYEKL. The CDR3: CASSQGLSGTEAFF.

The rearrangement joins TRBV6-1 to TRBJ2-7; lacking DNA, the TRBD2 call made by TCRdb goes unchecked. This CDR3 has 15 amino acids. In germline, CDR1 is MNHNS, CDR2 SASEGT. The chain's CDR3 is CASSLLAGGPREQYF.

The chain joins TRBV3-1 to TRBJ2-1. CDR1 is LGHDT, CDR2 YNNKEL, per germline (reference sequence). The CDR3 extends over 16 amino acids. The CDR3 is CASSQFPSSGINEQFF.

This chain joins TRBV7-3 and TRBJ2-2; no DNA is available, so the TRBD2 call from TCRdb remains unchecked. The CDR3 runs to 13 residues. Looked up from germline, CDR1 is SGHTA and CDR2 is FQGTGA. CDR3 amino acids: CASSGTHTGELFF.

The chain carries TRBV3-1 and TRBJ2-5. Germline CDR1 and CDR2: LGHDT and YNNKEL (reference sequence). CDR3 length: 17 amino acids. CDR3 sequence reads: CASSQGSLAFAQETQYF.

Here the CDR3 reads CASSEALGGETQYF. The genes are TRBV6-1 and TRBJ2-5; without DNA, the TCRdb call of TRBD1 cannot be checked. The CDR3 loop spans 14 amino acids. CDR1 and CDR2 (germline): MNHNS, SASEGT.

This sequence joins TRBV9 and TRBJ2-5; there is no DNA to check the TCRdb D call of TRBD2. CDR1 SGDLS and CDR2 YYNGEE come from the germline V gene. The CDR3 contains 17 residues. The CDR3 loop reads CASSVGFSGLVWETQYF.